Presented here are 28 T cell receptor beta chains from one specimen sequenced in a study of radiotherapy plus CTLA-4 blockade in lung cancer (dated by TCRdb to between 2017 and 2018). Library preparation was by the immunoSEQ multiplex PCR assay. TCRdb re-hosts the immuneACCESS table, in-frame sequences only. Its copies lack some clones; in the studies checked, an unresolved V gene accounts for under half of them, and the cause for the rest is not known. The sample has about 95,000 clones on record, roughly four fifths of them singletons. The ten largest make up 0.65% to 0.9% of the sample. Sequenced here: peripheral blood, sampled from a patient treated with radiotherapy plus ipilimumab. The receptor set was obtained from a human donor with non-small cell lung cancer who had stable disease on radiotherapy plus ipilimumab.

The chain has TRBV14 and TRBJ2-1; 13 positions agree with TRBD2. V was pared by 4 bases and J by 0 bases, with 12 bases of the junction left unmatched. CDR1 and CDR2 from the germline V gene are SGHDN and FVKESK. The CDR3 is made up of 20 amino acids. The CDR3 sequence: CASSPRLAGGLISSYNEQFF. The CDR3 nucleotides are TGTGCCAGCAGCCCCCGACTAGCGGGGGGTCTTATATCCTCCTACAATGAGCAGTTCTTC.

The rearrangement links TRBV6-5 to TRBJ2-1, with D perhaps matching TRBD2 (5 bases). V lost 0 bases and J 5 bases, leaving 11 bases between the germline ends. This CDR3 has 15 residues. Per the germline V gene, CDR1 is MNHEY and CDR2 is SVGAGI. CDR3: CASSYSGLIHNEQFF. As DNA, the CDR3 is TGTGCCAGCAGTTACTCTGGACTTATACACAATGAGCAGTTCTTC.

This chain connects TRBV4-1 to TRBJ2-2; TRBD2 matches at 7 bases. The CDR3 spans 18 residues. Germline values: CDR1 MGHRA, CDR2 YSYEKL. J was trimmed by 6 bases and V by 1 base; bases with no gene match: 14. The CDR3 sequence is CASSQVFGAGVGAGELFF. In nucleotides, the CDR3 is TGCGCCAGCAGCCAAGTTTTCGGGGCGGGAGTGGGGGCCGGGGAGCTGTTTTTT.

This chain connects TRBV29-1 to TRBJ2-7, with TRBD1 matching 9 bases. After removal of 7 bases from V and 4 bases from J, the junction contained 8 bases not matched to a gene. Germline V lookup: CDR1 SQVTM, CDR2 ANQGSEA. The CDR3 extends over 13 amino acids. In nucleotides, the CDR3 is TGCAGCGCCCTGGGACAGGGAATATACGAGCAGTACTTC. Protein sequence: CSALGQGIYEQYF.

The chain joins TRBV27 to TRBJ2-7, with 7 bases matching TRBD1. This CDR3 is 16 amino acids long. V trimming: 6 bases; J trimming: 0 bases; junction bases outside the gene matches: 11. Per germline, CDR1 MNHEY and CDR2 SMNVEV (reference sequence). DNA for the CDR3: TGTGCCAGCAGCCGACGCCGGACAGGCGACTCCTACGAGCAGTACTTC. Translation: CASSRRRTGDSYEQYF.

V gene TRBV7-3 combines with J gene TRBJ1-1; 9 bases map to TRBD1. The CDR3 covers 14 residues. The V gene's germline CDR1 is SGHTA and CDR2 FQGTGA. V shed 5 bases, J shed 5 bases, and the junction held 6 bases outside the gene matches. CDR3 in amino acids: CASSRPGQGTEAFF. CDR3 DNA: TGTGCCAGCAGCCGTCCCGGACAGGGGACTGAAGCTTTCTTT. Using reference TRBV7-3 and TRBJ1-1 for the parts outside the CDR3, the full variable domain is GAGVSQTPSNKVTEKGKYVELRCDPISGHTALYWYRQSLGQGPEFLIYFQGTGAADDSGLPNDRFFAVRPEGSVSTLKIQRTERGDSAVYLCASSRPGQGTEAFFGQGTRLTVV.

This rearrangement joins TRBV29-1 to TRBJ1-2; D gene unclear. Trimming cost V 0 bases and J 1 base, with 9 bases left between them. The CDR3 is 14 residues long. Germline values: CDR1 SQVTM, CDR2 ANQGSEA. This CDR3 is CSVEEAGDNYGYTF. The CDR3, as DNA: TGCAGCGTTGAAGAGGCAGGAGATAACTATGGCTACACCTTC.

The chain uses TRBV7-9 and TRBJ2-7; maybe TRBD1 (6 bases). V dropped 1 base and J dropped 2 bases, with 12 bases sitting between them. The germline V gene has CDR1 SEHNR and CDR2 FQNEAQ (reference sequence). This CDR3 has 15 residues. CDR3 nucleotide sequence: TGTGCCAGCAGCTTAGGAGCAGGGGTAACCTACGAGCAGTACTTC. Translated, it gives CASSLGAGVTYEQYF.

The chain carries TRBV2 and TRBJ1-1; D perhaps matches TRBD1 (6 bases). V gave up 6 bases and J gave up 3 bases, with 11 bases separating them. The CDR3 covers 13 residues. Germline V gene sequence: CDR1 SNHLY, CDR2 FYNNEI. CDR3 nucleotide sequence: TGTGCCAGCAGCCGGACAGCCGACACTGAAGCTTTCTTT. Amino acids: CASSRTADTEAFF.

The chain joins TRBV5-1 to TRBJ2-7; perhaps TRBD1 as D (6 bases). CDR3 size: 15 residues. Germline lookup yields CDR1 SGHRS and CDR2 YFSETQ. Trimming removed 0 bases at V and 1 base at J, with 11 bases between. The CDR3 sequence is CASSLGFTGSYEQYF. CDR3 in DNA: TGCGCCAGCAGCTTGGGATTCACAGGGTCCTACGAGCAGTACTTC.

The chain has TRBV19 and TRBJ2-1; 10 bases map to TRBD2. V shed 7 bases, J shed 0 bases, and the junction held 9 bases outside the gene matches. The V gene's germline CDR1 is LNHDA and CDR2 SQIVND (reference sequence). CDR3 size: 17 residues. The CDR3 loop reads CASTLLAGRSSYNEQFF. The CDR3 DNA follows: TGTGCCAGTACCCTACTAGCGGGAAGGAGCTCCTACAATGAGCAGTTCTTC.

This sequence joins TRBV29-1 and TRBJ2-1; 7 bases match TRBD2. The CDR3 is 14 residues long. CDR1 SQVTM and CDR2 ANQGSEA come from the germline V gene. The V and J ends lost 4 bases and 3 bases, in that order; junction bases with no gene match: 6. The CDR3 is CSVALPGGYNEQFF. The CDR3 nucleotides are TGCAGCGTTGCCCTTCCGGGGGGCTACAATGAGCAGTTCTTC.

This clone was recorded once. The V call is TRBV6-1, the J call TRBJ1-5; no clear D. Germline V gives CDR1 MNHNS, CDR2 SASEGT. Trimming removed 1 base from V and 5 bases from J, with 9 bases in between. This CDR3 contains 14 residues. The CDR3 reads CASSEGGGDQPQHF. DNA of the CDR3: TGTGCCAGCAGTGAAGGCGGCGGGGATCAGCCCCAGCATTTT.

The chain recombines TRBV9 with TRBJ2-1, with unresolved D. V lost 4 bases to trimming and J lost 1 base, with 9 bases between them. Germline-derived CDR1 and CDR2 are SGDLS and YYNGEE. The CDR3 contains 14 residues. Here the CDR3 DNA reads TGTGCCAGCAGCCCCCTGAGGTCCTACAATGAGCAGTTCTTC. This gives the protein CASSPLRSYNEQFF.

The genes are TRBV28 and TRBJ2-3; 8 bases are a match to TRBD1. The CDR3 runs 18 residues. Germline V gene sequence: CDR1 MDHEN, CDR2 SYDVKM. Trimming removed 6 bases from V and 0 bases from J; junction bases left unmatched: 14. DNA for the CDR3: TGTGCCAGCAGGAAACGACAGGGGCCTTCCTTTAGCACAGATACGCAGTATTTT. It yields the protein CASRKRQGPSFSTDTQYF.

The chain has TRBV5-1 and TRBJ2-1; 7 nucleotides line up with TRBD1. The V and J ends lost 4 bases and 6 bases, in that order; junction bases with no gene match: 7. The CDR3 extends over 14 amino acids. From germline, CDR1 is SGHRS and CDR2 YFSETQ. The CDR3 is CASSRLTGFNEQFF. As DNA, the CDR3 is TGCGCCAGCAGCCGACTGACAGGGTTCAATGAGCAGTTCTTC.

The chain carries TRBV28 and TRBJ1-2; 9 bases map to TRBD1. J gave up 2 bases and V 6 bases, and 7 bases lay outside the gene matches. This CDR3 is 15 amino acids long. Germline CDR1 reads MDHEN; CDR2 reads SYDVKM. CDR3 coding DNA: TGTGCCAGCAGACCGACAGGGGGGGAAAACTATGGCTACACCTTC. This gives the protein CASRPTGGENYGYTF.

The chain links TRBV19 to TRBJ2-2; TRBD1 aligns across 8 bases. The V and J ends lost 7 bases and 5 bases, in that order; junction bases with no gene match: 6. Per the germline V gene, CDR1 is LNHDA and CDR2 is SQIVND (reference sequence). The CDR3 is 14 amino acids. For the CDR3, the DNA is TGTGCCAGTATCGACAGGGGACATACCGGGGAGCTGTTTTTT. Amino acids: CASIDRGHTGELFF.

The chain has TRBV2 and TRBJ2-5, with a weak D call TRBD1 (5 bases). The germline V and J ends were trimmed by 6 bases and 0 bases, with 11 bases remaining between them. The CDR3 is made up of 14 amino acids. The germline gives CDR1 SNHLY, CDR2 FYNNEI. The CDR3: CASRKTENQETQYF. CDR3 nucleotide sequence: TGTGCCAGCAGAAAGACAGAGAACCAAGAGACCCAGTACTTC.

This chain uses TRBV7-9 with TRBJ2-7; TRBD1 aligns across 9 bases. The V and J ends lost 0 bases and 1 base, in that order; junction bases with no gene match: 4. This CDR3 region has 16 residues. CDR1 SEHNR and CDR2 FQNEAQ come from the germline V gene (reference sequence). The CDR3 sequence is CASSLASGQGSYEQYF. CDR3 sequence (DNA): TGTGCCAGCAGCTTAGCCTCGGGACAGGGATCCTACGAGCAGTACTTC. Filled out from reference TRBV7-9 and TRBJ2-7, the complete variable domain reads DTGVSQNPRHKITKRGQNVTFRCDPISEHNRLYWYRQTLGQGPEFLTYFQNEAQLEKSRLLSDRFSAERPKGSFSTLEIQRTEQGDSAMYLCASSLASGQGSYEQYFGPGTRLTVT.

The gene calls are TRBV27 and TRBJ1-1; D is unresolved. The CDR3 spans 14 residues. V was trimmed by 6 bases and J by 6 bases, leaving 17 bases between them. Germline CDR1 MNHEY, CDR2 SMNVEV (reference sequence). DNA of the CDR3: TGTGCCAGCAGAAAAACCCTGCCGGAGTCTGAAGCTTTCTTT. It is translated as CASRKTLPESEAFF.

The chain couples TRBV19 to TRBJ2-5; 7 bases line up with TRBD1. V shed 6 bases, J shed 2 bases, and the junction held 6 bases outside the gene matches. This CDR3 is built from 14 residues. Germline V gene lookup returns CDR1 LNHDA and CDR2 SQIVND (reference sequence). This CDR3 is CASSVDRTQETQYF. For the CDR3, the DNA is TGTGCCAGTAGCGTGGACAGGACACAAGAGACCCAGTACTTC.

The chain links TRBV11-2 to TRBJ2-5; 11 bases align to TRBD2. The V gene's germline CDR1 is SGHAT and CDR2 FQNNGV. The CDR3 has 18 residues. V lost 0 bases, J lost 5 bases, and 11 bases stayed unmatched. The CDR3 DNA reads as TGTGCCAGCAGCTTAGATCGCGTTAGCGGGGGGGCCGCGGAGACCCAGTACTTC. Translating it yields CASSLDRVSGGAAETQYF.

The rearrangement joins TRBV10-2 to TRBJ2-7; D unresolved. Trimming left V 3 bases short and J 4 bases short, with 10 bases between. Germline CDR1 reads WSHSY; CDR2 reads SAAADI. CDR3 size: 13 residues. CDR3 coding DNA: TGCGCCAGCAGTGACAGGCTGGATTACGAGCAGTACTTC. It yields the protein CASSDRLDYEQYF.

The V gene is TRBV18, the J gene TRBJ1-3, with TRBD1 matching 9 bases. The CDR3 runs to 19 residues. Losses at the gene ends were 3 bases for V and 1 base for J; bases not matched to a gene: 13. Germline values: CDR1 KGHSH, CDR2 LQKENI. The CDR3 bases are TGTGCCAGCTCACCGCGTCCGGGACAGGGCAGGGGTTCTGGAAACACCATATATTTT. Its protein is CASSPRPGQGRGSGNTIYF.

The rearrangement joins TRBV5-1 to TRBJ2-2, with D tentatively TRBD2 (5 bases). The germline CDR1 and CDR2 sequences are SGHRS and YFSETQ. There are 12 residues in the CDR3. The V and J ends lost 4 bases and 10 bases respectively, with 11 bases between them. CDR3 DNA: TGCGCCAGCAGCCCGACTACGGAGGAGCTGTTTTTT. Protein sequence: CASSPTTEELFF.

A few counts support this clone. The CDR3: CASSGQGSYEQYF. CDR3 DNA sequence: TGTGCCAGTAGCGGACAGGGCTCCTACGAGCAGTACTTC. The chain couples TRBV19 to TRBJ2-7, with 8 bases lining up with TRBD1. This CDR3 has 13 residues. The V gene's germline CDR1 is LNHDA and CDR2 SQIVND (reference sequence). J lost 0 bases, V lost 6 bases, and 1 base had no gene match.

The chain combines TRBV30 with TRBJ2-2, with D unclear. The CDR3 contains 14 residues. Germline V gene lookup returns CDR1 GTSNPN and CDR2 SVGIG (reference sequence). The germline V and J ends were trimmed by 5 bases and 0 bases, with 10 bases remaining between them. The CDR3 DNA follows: TGTGCCTGGCGACTTTTCGCGAACACCGGGGAGCTGTTTTTT. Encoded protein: CAWRLFANTGELFF.